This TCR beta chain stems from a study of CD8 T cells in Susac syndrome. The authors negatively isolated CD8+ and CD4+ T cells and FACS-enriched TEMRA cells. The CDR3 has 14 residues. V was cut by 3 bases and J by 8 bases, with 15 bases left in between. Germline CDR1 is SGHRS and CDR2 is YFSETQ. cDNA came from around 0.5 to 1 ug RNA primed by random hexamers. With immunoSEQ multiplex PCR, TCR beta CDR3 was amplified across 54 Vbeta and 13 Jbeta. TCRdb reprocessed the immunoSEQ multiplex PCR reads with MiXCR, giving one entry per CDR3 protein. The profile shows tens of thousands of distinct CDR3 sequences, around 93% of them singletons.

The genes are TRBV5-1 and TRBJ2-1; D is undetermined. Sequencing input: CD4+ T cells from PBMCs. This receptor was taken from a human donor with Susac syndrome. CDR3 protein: CASSSRATGDEQFF. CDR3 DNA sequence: TGCGCCAGCAGCTCCCGAGCCACTGGGGATGAGCAGTTCTTC. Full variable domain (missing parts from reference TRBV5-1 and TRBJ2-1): KAGVTQTPRYLIKTRGQQVTLSCSPISGHRSVSWYQQTPGQGLQFLFEYFSETQRNKGNFPGRFSGRQFSNSRSEMNVSTLELGDSALYLCASSSRATGDEQFFGPGTRLTVL.